This paragraph reports one TCR beta chain. Antigen unknown. Data came from immunoSEQ multiplex PCR; TCRdb stores just in-frame clones and leaves some out. Of around 15,000 clones in the sample, around nine tenths were seen once. This record comes from a study of T cells in localized non-small cell lung cancer. Overall study findings and caveats: Heterogeneity remains possible because sequencing was limited to only one tumor region.

The CDR3 has 15 amino acids. Per the germline V gene, CDR1 is LNHDA and CDR2 is SQIVND (reference sequence). The V gene lost 1 base and the J gene lost 5 bases, with 12 bases spanning the gap. The origin of this receptor is a man between 40 and 70 years old with stage III lung adenocarcinoma. The chain joins TRBV19 to TRBJ2-1; D is possibly TRBD1 (6 bases). The sample was peripheral blood mononuclear cells, taken before any cancer treatment. CDR3 DNA sequence: TGTGCCAGTAGTATAGGACAGGCCCTACACAATGAGCAGTTCTTC. Its translation is CASSIGQALHNEQFF. Variable domain in full (rest from reference TRBV19 and TRBJ2-1): DGGITQSPKYLFRKEGQNVTLSCEQNLNHDAMYWYRQDPGQGLRLIYYSQIVNDFQKGDIAEGYSVSREKKESFPLTVTSAQKNPTAFYLCASSIGQALHNEQFFGPGTRLTVL.